What follows are 29 T cell receptor beta chains derived from one specimen sequenced in a study of shared clonotypes between healthy human individuals. Method: immunoSEQ multiplex PCR; TCRdb's copy keeps in-frame clones and lacks some. The repertoire holds 2 million or so clones, with approximately 95% as singletons. The sequencing input was naive CD4+ T cells sorted from blood. Indicated subset: CD45RA+ positively selected. These receptors were collected from a man aged 18-30 years in good health.

The CDR3: CASSLVRGARGEQFF. The DNA of the CDR3 is TGTGCCAGCAGCTTAGTGCGGGGGGCCCGTGGGGAGCAGTTCTTC. The rearrangement joins TRBV7-2 to TRBJ2-1, with 8 positions matching TRBD2. The J segment lost 10 bases and the V segment lost 1 base, leaving 9 bases of the junction unmatched. The CDR3 length is 15 residues. From germline, CDR1 is SGHTA and CDR2 FQGNSA.

In the case of this clone: This same CDR3 is encoded by further DNA sequences in the sample. The V call is TRBV2, the J call TRBJ1-2, with 7 bases aligning to TRBD1. With 6 bases clipped from V and 4 bases from J, the junction kept 2 bases outside the gene matches. This CDR3 contains 12 residues. Germline V CDR1 and CDR2: SNHLY, FYNNEI. DNA of the CDR3: TGTGCCAGCAGAGGGGACAGCTATGGCTACACCTTC. Its translation is CASRGDSYGYTF. Together with reference TRBV2 and TRBJ1-2, the CDR3 gives the full variable domain: EPEVTQTPSHQVTQMGQEVILRCVPISNHLYFYWYRQILGQKVEFLVSFYNNEISEKSEIFDDQFSVERPDGSNFTLKIRSTKLEDSAMYFCASRGDSYGYTFGSGTRLTVV.

The J gene is TRBJ2-3, the V gene TRBV9, with D possibly matching TRBD2 (6 bases). CDR1 is SGDLS, CDR2 YYNGEE, per germline. V lost 6 bases, J lost 0 bases, and 11 bases lay in between. The CDR3 spans 14 residues. CDR3 sequence (DNA): TGTGCCAGCACCCCGGGACTTAGCACAGATACGCAGTATTTT. As protein: CASTPGLSTDTQYF.

V is TRBV6-1 and J is TRBJ1-5; no definite D call. Germline CDR1 MNHNS, CDR2 SASEGT. The CDR3 is 13 amino acids. V was cut by 5 bases and J by 4 bases, with 9 bases left in between. CDR3 residues: CASSLTDNQPQHF. CDR3 in DNA: TGTGCCAGCAGTCTGACGGATAATCAGCCCCAGCATTTT.

The chain links TRBV10-3 to TRBJ2-1; D gene ambiguous. CDR1 and CDR2 (germline): ENHRY, SYGVKD. Trimming cost V 5 bases and J 5 bases, with 16 bases left between them. The length of the CDR3 is 15 residues. In DNA, the CDR3 is TGTGCCATCAGTTTGGCCCGGTTAACCAACAATGAGCAGTTCTTC. Amino acids: CAISLARLTNNEQFF.

The chain links TRBV11-2 to TRBJ2-2; 11 bases are shared with TRBD1. V lost 1 base, J lost 6 bases, and 4 bases stayed unmatched. Germline CDR1 reads SGHAT; CDR2 reads FQNNGV. The CDR3 extends over 16 amino acids. The CDR3 DNA follows: TGTGCCAGCAGCTTAGGGGGACAGGGGGACGCCGGGGAGCTGTTTTTT. This codes for CASSLGGQGDAGELFF.

About this clone itself: Other nucleotide sequences in the sample specify the same CDR3. CDR3 bases: TGCGCCAGCAGCTTGCAGGGGCCAAACACCGGGGAGCTGTTTTTT. This translates into CASSLQGPNTGELFF. This chain uses TRBV5-1 with TRBJ2-2; TRBD1 might be the D (6 bases). Trimming shortened V by 1 base and J by 2 bases, and 9 bases separated the two germline ends. The CDR3 spans 15 residues. CDR1 and CDR2 (germline): SGHRS, YFSETQ.

The CDR3, as DNA: TGCAGCGTTGTTATGGGACTAGGATTCTACAATGAGCAGTTCTTC. It yields the protein CSVVMGLGFYNEQFF. The chain uses TRBV29-1 and TRBJ2-1; 8 nucleotides align to TRBD2. The V segment lost 4 bases and the J segment 3 bases; nucleotides outside the gene matches: 8. Germline loops: CDR1 SQVTM, CDR2 ANQGSEA. The CDR3 is 15 residues long.

This clone was seen only once. Other DNA sequences of this sample code for an identical CDR3. The chain links TRBV7-9 to TRBJ2-1, with a tentative D call TRBD2 (7 bases). CDR1 SEHNR and CDR2 FQNEAQ come from the germline V gene (reference sequence). This CDR3 comprises 14 residues. V shed 0 bases and J shed 7 bases, with 10 bases lying between them. DNA of the CDR3: TGTGCCAGCAGCTTAGCGGGGGGGCTGAATGAGCAGTTCTTC. It specifies CASSLAGGLNEQFF.

The rearrangement joins TRBV6-1 to TRBJ1-4, with a tentative D call TRBD1 (6 bases). Germline assignment: CDR1 MNHNS and CDR2 SASEGT. The ends were cut back, 2 bases at V and 0 bases at J, with 16 bases in the middle. This CDR3 is 18 amino acids long. The CDR3 region has the DNA TGTGCCAGCAGTGAATTTAGGTCCGGGGGGCCAACTAATGAAAAACTGTTTTTT. It codes for CASSEFRSGGPTNEKLFF.

The chain links TRBV7-8 to TRBJ2-7; 9 nucleotides line up with TRBD1. CDR3 length equals 16 residues. The germline gives CDR1 SGHVS, CDR2 FQNEAQ. V lost 5 bases to trimming and J lost 2 bases; unmatched junction nucleotides: 10. This CDR3 reads CASSPPRGQGPYEQYF. CDR3 DNA sequence: TGTGCCAGCAGCCCTCCTCGGGGACAGGGACCCTACGAGCAGTACTTC.

The chain recombines TRBV27 with TRBJ2-3; maybe TRBD1 (6 bases). Germline V gene sequence: CDR1 MNHEY, CDR2 SMNVEV (reference sequence). The V and J ends lost 6 bases and 4 bases respectively, with 20 bases between them. The CDR3 has 16 residues. The CDR3 sequence is CASRSQGRASPDTQYF. The CDR3 DNA sequence: TGTGCCAGCAGGTCACAGGGCCGGGCTAGCCCAGATACGCAGTATTTT.

The sample holds one count of this clone. The V gene is TRBV28, the J gene TRBJ1-2; TRBD1 agrees at 7 bases. Per germline, CDR1 MDHEN and CDR2 SYDVKM. The CDR3 has 16 residues. J was trimmed by 8 bases and V by 4 bases; bases with no gene match: 16. CDR3 amino acids: CASSSGGGATRGGYTF. CDR3 in DNA: TGTGCCAGCAGTTCGGGAGGGGGCGCCACCCGGGGAGGCTACACCTTC.

The chain couples TRBV19 to TRBJ1-2; D remains unclear. The CDR3 has 14 residues. Germline CDR1 is LNHDA and CDR2 is SQIVND (reference sequence). Trimming removed 4 bases from V and 7 bases from J, with 16 bases in between. The CDR3 DNA follows: TGTGCCAGTAGTACTCCAGGAGTACACTTTGGCTACACCTTC. It specifies CASSTPGVHFGYTF. Combining the CDR3 with reference TRBV19 and TRBJ1-2 gives the whole variable domain DGGITQSPKYLFRKEGQNVTLSCEQNLNHDAMYWYRQDPGQGLRLIYYSQIVNDFQKGDIAEGYSVSREKKESFPLTVTSAQKNPTAFYLCASSTPGVHFGYTFGSGTRLTVV.

The V gene is TRBV10-3, the J gene TRBJ1-1, with D unresolved. Germline V gene data show CDR1 as ENHRY and CDR2 as SYGVKD. This CDR3 is 12 amino acids long. Trimming stripped 11 bases from V and 0 bases from J, with 10 bases between. The CDR3 bases are TGTGCCTCAAGTAACATGAACACTGAAGCTTTCTTT. Encoded protein: CASSNMNTEAFF.

The DNA of the CDR3 is TGTGCCAGCAGCGTAGGGCCGGGAATGGATACGCAGTATTTT. It is translated as CASSVGPGMDTQYF. The rearrangement uses TRBV9 and TRBJ2-3; tentative D call: TRBD2 (5 bases). Germline-derived CDR1 and CDR2 are SGDLS and YYNGEE. Trimming left V 0 bases short and J 6 bases short, with 11 bases between. The length of the CDR3 is 14 residues.

The chain is built from TRBV27 and TRBJ2-7, with D perhaps TRBD1 or TRBD2 (6 bases each). The CDR3 is 15 amino acids. Per the germline V gene, CDR1 is MNHEY and CDR2 is SMNVEV (reference sequence). V gave up 5 bases and J gave up 4 bases, with 18 bases separating them. The chain's CDR3 is CASSGQRGPEYEQYF. The DNA of the CDR3 is TGTGCCAGCAGTGGTCAACGGGGGCCGGAATACGAGCAGTACTTC.

The count of this clone is one. V and J are TRBV12-5 and TRBJ2-7; TRBD2 is a possible D gene (6 bases). This CDR3 is built from 14 residues. CDR1 is LGHNT, CDR2 FRNRAP, per germline. V was pared by 2 bases and J by 9 bases, with 17 bases between. This chain's CDR3 is CASGLSGTARGQYF. The CDR3 bases are TGTGCTAGTGGTTTGTCTGGGACTGCTCGGGGGCAGTACTTC.

J is TRBJ2-3 and V is TRBV7-2; weak D call: TRBD1 (6 bases). The CDR3 covers 15 residues. The germline CDR1 and CDR2 sequences are SGHTA and FQGNSA. Trimming removed 4 bases from V and 0 bases from J, with 11 bases in between. The CDR3 here is CASSWGLGSTDTQYF. CDR3 in DNA: TGTGCCAGCAGCTGGGGGCTAGGAAGCACAGATACGCAGTATTTT.

The CDR3: CASSTQGYSPLHF. The CDR3 DNA reads as TGTGCCAGCAGCACACAGGGCTATTCACCCCTCCACTTT. The chain has TRBV7-9 and TRBJ1-6; TRBD1 might be the D (6 bases). Trimming shortened V by 5 bases and J by 8 bases, and 10 bases separated the two germline ends. This CDR3 is built from 13 residues. Per germline, CDR1 SEHNR and CDR2 FQNEAQ (reference sequence).

The chain is built from TRBV4-1 and TRBJ1-5, with a possible D match to TRBD1 (5 bases). From germline, CDR1 is MGHRA and CDR2 YSYEKL. The CDR3 covers 16 residues. V was trimmed by 0 bases and J by 6 bases, leaving 15 bases between them. The CDR3 loop is CASSQEGSARGQPQHF. CDR3 DNA sequence: TGCGCCAGCAGCCAAGAAGGATCCGCGAGGGGTCAGCCCCAGCATTTT.

Concerning this clone itself: Within the sample, other DNA sequences also encode this same CDR3. J is TRBJ1-1 and V is TRBV18, with D possibly being TRBD1 (6 bases). The CDR3 has 13 residues. CDR1 is KGHSH and CDR2 is LQKENI in the germline V gene. The V gene lost 6 bases and the J gene lost 3 bases, with 11 bases spanning the gap. This CDR3 is CASSGGGDTEAFF. In nucleotides, the CDR3 is TGTGCCAGCTCTGGAGGGGGGGACACTGAAGCTTTCTTT.

The chain recombines TRBV6-5 with TRBJ2-1, with a tentative D call TRBD2 (5 bases). Germline CDR1 reads MNHEY; CDR2 reads SVGAGI. The CDR3 loop spans 13 amino acids. Trimming stripped 6 bases from V and 7 bases from J, with 13 bases between. The CDR3 DNA reads as TGTGCCAGCAGGAGGGCAGCTGGGAATGAGCAGTTCTTC. Protein: CASRRAAGNEQFF.

On this clone: The sample has other DNA sequences that encode this CDR3 too. The chain employs TRBV7-2 and TRBJ2-2; D remains ambiguous. V was shortened by 2 bases and J by 5 bases, with 6 bases between the two germline ends. Per the germline V gene, CDR1 is SGHTA and CDR2 is FQGNSA. The CDR3 totals 13 residues. DNA of the CDR3: TGTGCCAGCAGCTTACAACTTACCGGGGAGCTGTTTTTT. This sequence encodes CASSLQLTGELFF.

The V gene is TRBV5-3, the J gene TRBJ2-5; D gene ambiguous. TRBV5-3 is flagged as an ORF with uncertain function. CDR3 length equals 14 residues. V was cut by 6 bases and J by 2 bases, with 14 bases left in between. The CDR3 protein is CARICCEPQETQYF. DNA of the CDR3: TGTGCCAGAATCTGCTGTGAGCCGCAAGAGACCCAGTACTTC.

This sequence joins TRBV7-8 and TRBJ2-7; TRBD2 agrees at 8 bases. Germline-derived CDR1 and CDR2 are SGHVS and FQNEAQ. This CDR3 comprises 14 residues. V dropped 3 bases and J dropped 7; count of bases not matched to a gene: 8. CDR3 loop: CASSFSGGPGEQYF. The CDR3 DNA sequence: TGTGCCAGCAGCTTCTCGGGGGGGCCCGGGGAGCAGTACTTC.

The rearrangement joins TRBV30 to TRBJ1-2, with a possible D match to TRBD1 (5 bases). The CDR3 sequence is 12 residues long. Germline CDR1 is GTSNPN and CDR2 is SVGIG (reference sequence). Trimming pared 7 bases from V and 8 bases from J, leaving 17 bases between. In DNA, the CDR3 is TGTGCCTCGCGTAAAGGGGAGGAGGGCTACACCTTC. This sequence encodes CASRKGEEGYTF. The full variable domain, completed using reference TRBV30 and TRBJ1-2, is SQTIHQWPATLVQPVGSPLSLECTVEGTSNPNLYWYRQAAGRGLQLLFYSVGIGQISSEVPQNLSASRPQDRQFILSSKKLLLSDSGFYLCASRKGEEGYTFGSGTRLTVV.

A remark on this clone: The sample contains more than one DNA sequence encoding this CDR3. The chain is built from TRBV7-2 and TRBJ2-7; D possibly corresponds to TRBD2 (7 bases). V was clipped by 3 bases and J by 2 bases, with 11 bases between them. The germline CDR1 and CDR2 sequences are SGHTA and FQGNSA. CDR3 length: 14 residues. The CDR3 is CASSLGGGAYEQYF. In nucleotides, the CDR3 is TGTGCCAGCAGCTTGGGAGGGGGAGCCTACGAGCAGTACTTC.

This chain links TRBV30 with TRBJ1-5; the match to TRBD1 covers 7 bases. Per germline, CDR1 GTSNPN and CDR2 SVGIG (reference sequence). The CDR3 totals 18 residues. V trimming: 3 bases; J trimming: 1 base; junction bases outside the gene matches: 15. CDR3 loop: CAWSADRWGFSSNQPQHF. Here the CDR3 DNA reads TGTGCCTGGAGCGCGGACAGGTGGGGCTTTTCAAGCAATCAGCCCCAGCATTTT.